The 24 T cell receptor beta chains given below trace back to one sample, sequenced in a study of cytomegalovirus exposure and HLA in healthy donors. The PCR had 60 Vbeta and 13 Jbeta primers. Profiled with immunoSEQ multiplex PCR; TCRdb holds only in-frame clones, not every one. This sample yields 150,000 to 200,000 clones, of which roughly 87% are seen a single time; less than 0.3% belongs to the top ten. The sequenced material came from PBMCs. Every receptor here comes from a girl under three years old in good health and CMV-seronegative.

The gene calls are TRBV2 and TRBJ2-2; 10 nucleotides line up with TRBD2. This CDR3 comprises 14 residues. The germline gives CDR1 SNHLY, CDR2 FYNNEI. V was clipped by 8 bases and J by 4 bases; unmatched bases: 4. CDR3 sequence: CASGAGGATGELFF. CDR3 coding DNA: TGTGCCAGCGGAGCGGGAGGGGCCACCGGGGAGCTGTTTTTT.

The chain links TRBV10-3 to TRBJ2-7; 11 bases map to TRBD2. The junction had 4 bases not matched to a gene; V was cut back by 6 bases and J by 0 bases. The germline V gene has CDR1 ENHRY and CDR2 SYGVKD. This CDR3 has 15 residues. CDR3 loop: CAISWTSGFSYEQYF. For the CDR3, the DNA is TGTGCCATCAGCTGGACTAGCGGGTTCTCCTACGAGCAGTACTTC.

J is TRBJ2-1 and V is TRBV6-4; D gene ambiguous. Trimming pared 5 bases from V and 15 bases from J, leaving 17 bases between. The CDR3 totals 12 residues. Per the germline V gene, CDR1 is MRHNA and CDR2 is SNTAGT. The CDR3: CASSTVGQLRFF. The CDR3 nucleotides read TGTGCCAGCAGTACGGTGGGCCAGTTGAGGTTCTTC.

This clone appeared a single time. This chain uses TRBV7-6 with TRBJ2-7; D is possibly TRBD2 (5 bases). This CDR3 region has 14 residues. From germline, CDR1 is SGHVS and CDR2 FNYEAQ. The germline V and J ends were trimmed by 0 bases and 0 bases, with 6 bases remaining between them. The CDR3 DNA reads TGTGCCAGCAGCTTAGCCGGGAACTCCTACGAGCAGTACTTC. Protein sequence: CASSLAGNSYEQYF.

The chain employs TRBV5-1 and TRBJ2-7; 7 nucleotides match TRBD1. Germline V lookup: CDR1 SGHRS, CDR2 YFSETQ. V lost 3 bases, J lost 2 bases, and 2 bases stayed unmatched. The CDR3 is made up of 13 amino acids. The DNA of the CDR3 is TGCGCCAGCAGCTGGGACAGCGCCTACGAGCAGTACTTC. Amino acids: CASSWDSAYEQYF.

The genes are TRBV25-1 and TRBJ1-5, with D maybe TRBD1 (6 bases). The CDR3 covers 14 residues. The germline V gene has CDR1 MGHDK and CDR2 SYGVNS. The V end was cut by 3 bases, the J end by 6 bases, with 12 bases between. The DNA of the CDR3 is TGTGCCAGCAGTGACGTGGGGGCGGGTCAGCCCCAGCATTTT. It yields the protein CASSDVGAGQPQHF.

This chain links TRBV6-5 with TRBJ2-3, with 13 positions matching TRBD2. Germline values: CDR1 MNHEY, CDR2 SVGAGI. The CDR3 totals 16 residues. The V and J ends lost 4 bases and 4 bases, in that order; junction bases with no gene match: 5. CDR3 sequence: CASSSPTSGRADTQYF. The CDR3 DNA sequence: TGTGCCAGCAGTTCCCCCACTAGCGGGAGGGCAGATACGCAGTATTTT.

This sequence joins TRBV4-3 and TRBJ2-7; a weak D match, TRBD1 (6 bases). Germline-derived CDR1 and CDR2 are LGHNA and YSLEER. The CDR3 contains 14 residues. V gave up 0 bases and J gave up 6 bases, with 12 bases separating them. This chain's CDR3 is CASSQEAQGGEQYF. CDR3 DNA: TGCGCCAGCAGCCAAGAGGCACAGGGTGGCGAGCAGTACTTC.

This chain links TRBV6-1 with TRBJ2-7; 7 nucleotides line up with TRBD1. Germline values: CDR1 MNHNS, CDR2 SASEGT. V shed 4 bases and J 4 bases; nucleotides not matched to a gene: 13. This CDR3 comprises 16 residues. For the CDR3, the DNA is TGTGCCAGCAGTGCGGACAGGTCCAAGCTAAGGTACGAGCAGTACTTC. This sequence encodes CASSADRSKLRYEQYF.

The V call is TRBV18, the J call TRBJ2-1; maybe TRBD1 (5 bases). Germline V gives CDR1 KGHSH, CDR2 LQKENI. V dropped 1 base and J dropped 9 bases, with 13 bases sitting between them. The CDR3 consists of 14 residues. The CDR3 sequence: CASSPLQGTVEQFF. Written as DNA, the CDR3 is TGTGCCAGCTCACCACTGCAGGGTACGGTTGAGCAGTTCTTC. Full variable domain (rest looked up from reference TRBV18 and TRBJ2-1): NAGVMQNPRHLVRRRGQEARLRCSPMKGHSHVYWYRQLPEEGLKFMVYLQKENIIDESGMPKERFSAEFPKEGPSILRIQQVVRGDSAAYFCASSPLQGTVEQFFGPGTRLTVL.

V gene TRBV6-6 combines with J gene TRBJ1-2; 10 bases line up with TRBD1. Trimming removed 5 bases from V and 3 bases from J; junction bases left unmatched: 9. The length of the CDR3 is 16 residues. Germline V gene data show CDR1 as MNHNY and CDR2 as SVGAGI (reference sequence). CDR3 sequence reads: CASSKRDRGPHYGYTF. The CDR3 DNA follows: TGTGCCAGCAGTAAACGGGACAGGGGCCCCCACTATGGCTACACCTTC.

The CDR3 spells CASSLDGRGDPNEQFF. The DNA of the CDR3 is TGTGCCAGCAGCTTAGATGGCAGGGGAGACCCCAATGAGCAGTTCTTC. This rearrangement joins TRBV11-3 to TRBJ2-1, with D tentatively TRBD1 (6 bases). CDR1 and CDR2 from the germline V gene are SGHNT and YENEEA. The CDR3 covers 16 residues. V shed 0 bases and J shed 6 bases, with 15 bases lying between them.

This clone was observed once. This rearrangement joins TRBV6-1 to TRBJ2-3; D not certain. V dropped 6 bases and J dropped 11 bases, with 18 bases sitting between them. This CDR3 has 13 amino acids. CDR1 and CDR2 from the germline V gene are MNHNS and SASEGT. The CDR3 bases are TGTGCCAGCAGCGACACCGGCCCGGTTCGGCAGTATTTT. It yields the protein CASSDTGPVRQYF.

The rearrangement joins TRBV2 to TRBJ1-5, with D unclear. The CDR3 is made up of 15 amino acids. The V end lost 7 bases, the J end lost 0 bases, and 13 bases lay between the germline ends. Germline lookup yields CDR1 SNHLY and CDR2 FYNNEI. CDR3 region: CASTEGRYSNQPQHF. The CDR3 DNA sequence: TGTGCCAGCACCGAAGGCAGGTATAGCAATCAGCCCCAGCATTTT.

There are a few counts of this clone. The same CDR3 is also encoded by other DNA sequences in this sample. The chain is built from TRBV7-9 and TRBJ1-2; tentative D call: TRBD1 (6 bases). The length of the CDR3 is 13 residues. The V gene's germline CDR1 is SEHNR and CDR2 FQNEAQ (reference sequence). V was pared by 5 bases and J by 5 bases, with 12 bases between. The CDR3 is CASSLQGGYGYTF. The CDR3 nucleotides are TGTGCCAGCAGCCTACAGGGAGGGTATGGCTACACCTTC.

This rearrangement joins TRBV9 to TRBJ2-7; tentatively, D is TRBD2 (5 bases). Trimming cost V 3 bases and J 6 bases, with 19 bases left between them. This CDR3 is 15 amino acids long. Germline CDR1 SGDLS, CDR2 YYNGEE. The CDR3 DNA reads TGTGCCAGCAGCGGCGCCCCGGGAAAGAGTTGCGAGCAGTACTTC. It codes for CASSGAPGKSCEQYF. Variable domain in full (rest from reference TRBV9 and TRBJ2-7): DSGVTQTPKHLITATGQRVTLRCSPRSGDLSVYWYQQSLDQGLQFLIQYYNGEERAKGNILERFSAQQFPDLHSELNLSSLELGDSALYFCASSGAPGKSCEQYFGPGTRLTVT.

The rearrangement joins TRBV30 to TRBJ1-5; 8 bases line up with TRBD1. J was trimmed by 6 bases and V by 0 bases; bases with no gene match: 1. This CDR3 contains 13 residues. Per the germline V gene, CDR1 is GTSNPN and CDR2 is SVGIG (reference sequence). This CDR3 reads CAWSVQGGQPQHF. The DNA of the CDR3 is TGTGCCTGGAGTGTACAGGGGGGTCAGCCCCAGCATTTT. The entire variable domain, with the rest obtained from reference TRBV30 and TRBJ1-5, is as follows: SQTIHQWPATLVQPVGSPLSLECTVEGTSNPNLYWYRQAAGRGLQLLFYSVGIGQISSEVPQNLSASRPQDRQFILSSKKLLLSDSGFYLCAWSVQGGQPQHFGDGTRLSIL.

This chain uses TRBV5-1 with TRBJ1-6; possible D gene TRBD1, 5 bases. Trimming removed 4 bases from V and 6 bases from J, with 11 bases in between. Germline V CDR1 and CDR2: SGHRS, YFSETQ. This CDR3 comprises 14 residues. The DNA of the CDR3 is TGCGCCAGCAGCAAAACAGGTGGTAATTCACCCCTCCACTTT. It translates to CASSKTGGNSPLHF.

V is TRBV19 and J is TRBJ1-1; D perhaps matches TRBD1 (5 bases). Trimming shortened V by 4 bases and J by 1 base, and 10 bases separated the two germline ends. The length of the CDR3 is 14 residues. The V gene's germline CDR1 is LNHDA and CDR2 SQIVND (reference sequence). CDR3 DNA sequence: TGTGCCAGTAGTAGGGCCAGGGCGAACACTGAAGCTTTCTTT. Residues: CASSRARANTEAFF.

The chain joins TRBV5-1 to TRBJ2-5, with 8 bases identical to TRBD2. Germline CDR1 SGHRS, CDR2 YFSETQ. This CDR3 is 17 amino acids long. The V gene end was trimmed by 0 bases and the J gene end by 0 bases; junction bases not matched to a gene: 7. This CDR3 is CASSLAVVAGHQETQYF. Here the CDR3 DNA reads TGCGCCAGCAGCTTGGCCGTCGTAGCGGGGCACCAAGAGACCCAGTACTTC.

This clone occurred once. The genes are TRBV7-2 and TRBJ2-5, with TRBD2 matching over 9 bases. Germline values: CDR1 SGHTA, CDR2 FQGNSA. This CDR3 comprises 14 residues. The J segment lost 5 bases and the V segment lost 5 bases, leaving 6 bases of the junction unmatched. This CDR3 reads CASSLGTSRETQYF. CDR3 DNA: TGTGCCAGCAGCCTAGGGACTAGCCGTGAGACCCAGTACTTC.

The genes are TRBV12-5 and TRBJ2-1; 11 bases match TRBD1. CDR3 size: 15 residues. The V gene's germline CDR1 is LGHNT and CDR2 FRNRAP. V lost 6 bases, J lost 4 bases, and 5 bases stayed unmatched. Written as DNA, the CDR3 is TGTGCTAGTGGGGGGGACAGGGGGACATACAATGAGCAGTTCTTC. Protein sequence: CASGGDRGTYNEQFF.

The CDR3 region is CASSQERAGTTYNEQFF. CDR3 nucleotides: TGCGCCAGCAGCCAAGAACGAGCGGGGACTACCTACAATGAGCAGTTCTTC. The rearrangement links TRBV4-1 to TRBJ2-1; 7 bases fit TRBD2. Germline lookup yields CDR1 MGHRA and CDR2 YSYEKL. The CDR3 length is 17 residues. With V trimmed by 0 bases and J by 2 bases, 7 bases remained unmatched.

V and J are TRBV30 and TRBJ2-2; TRBD2 might be the D (6 bases). V shed 2 bases and J shed 0 bases, with 13 bases lying between them. CDR1 GTSNPN and CDR2 SVGIG come from the germline V gene (reference sequence). The CDR3 loop spans 16 amino acids. The DNA for the CDR3 is TGTGCCTGGAGTATTAAGGGACTTCCGAACACCGGGGAGCTGTTTTTT. Protein sequence: CAWSIKGLPNTGELFF.